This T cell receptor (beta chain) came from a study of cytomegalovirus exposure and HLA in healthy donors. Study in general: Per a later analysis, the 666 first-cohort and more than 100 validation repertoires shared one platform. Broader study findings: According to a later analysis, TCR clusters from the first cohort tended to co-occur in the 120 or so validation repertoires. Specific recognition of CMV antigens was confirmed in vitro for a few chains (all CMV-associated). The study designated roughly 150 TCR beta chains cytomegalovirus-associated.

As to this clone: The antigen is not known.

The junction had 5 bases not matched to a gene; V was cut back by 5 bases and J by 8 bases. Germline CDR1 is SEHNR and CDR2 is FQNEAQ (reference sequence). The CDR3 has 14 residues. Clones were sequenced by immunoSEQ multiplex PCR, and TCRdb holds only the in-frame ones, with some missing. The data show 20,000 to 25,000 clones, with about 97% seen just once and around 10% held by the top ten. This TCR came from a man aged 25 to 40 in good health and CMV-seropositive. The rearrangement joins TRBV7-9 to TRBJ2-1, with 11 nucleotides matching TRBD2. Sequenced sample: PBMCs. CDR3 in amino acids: CASSLGTSGHEQFF. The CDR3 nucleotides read TGTGCCAGCAGCCTAGGGACTAGCGGACATGAGCAGTTCTTC.